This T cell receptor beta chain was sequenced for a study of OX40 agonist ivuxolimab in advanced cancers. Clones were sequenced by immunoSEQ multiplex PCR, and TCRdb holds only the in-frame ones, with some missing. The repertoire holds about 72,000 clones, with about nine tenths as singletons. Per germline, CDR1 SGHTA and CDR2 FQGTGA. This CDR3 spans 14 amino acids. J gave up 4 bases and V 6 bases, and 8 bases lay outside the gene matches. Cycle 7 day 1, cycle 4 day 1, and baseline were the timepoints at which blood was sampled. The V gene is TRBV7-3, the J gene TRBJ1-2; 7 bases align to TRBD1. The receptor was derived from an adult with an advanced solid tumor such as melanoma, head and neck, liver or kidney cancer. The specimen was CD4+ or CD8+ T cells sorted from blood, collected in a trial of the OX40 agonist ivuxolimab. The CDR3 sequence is CASSPTGDSYGYTF. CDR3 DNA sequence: TGTGCCAGCAGTCCAACAGGGGACTCCTATGGCTACACCTTC.